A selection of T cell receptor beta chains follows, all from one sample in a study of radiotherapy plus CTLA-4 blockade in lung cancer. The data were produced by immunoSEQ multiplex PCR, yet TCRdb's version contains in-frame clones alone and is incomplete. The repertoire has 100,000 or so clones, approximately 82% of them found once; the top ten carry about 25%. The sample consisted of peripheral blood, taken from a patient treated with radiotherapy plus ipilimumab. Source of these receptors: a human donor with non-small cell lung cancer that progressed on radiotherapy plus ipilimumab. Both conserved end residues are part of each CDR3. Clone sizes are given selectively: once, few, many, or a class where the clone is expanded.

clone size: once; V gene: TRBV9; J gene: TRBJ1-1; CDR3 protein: CASSALSVSKNTEAFF
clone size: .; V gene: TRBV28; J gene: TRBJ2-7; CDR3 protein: CASSIDRFAYEQYF
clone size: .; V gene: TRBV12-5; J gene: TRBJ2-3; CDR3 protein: CASGLGLTESTDTQYF
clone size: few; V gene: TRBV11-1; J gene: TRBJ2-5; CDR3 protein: CASSPRAGNQETQYF
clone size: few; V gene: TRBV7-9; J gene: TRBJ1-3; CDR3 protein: CASSLAGHSGNTIYF
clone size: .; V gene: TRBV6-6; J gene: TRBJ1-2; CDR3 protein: CAITRGLNYGYTF
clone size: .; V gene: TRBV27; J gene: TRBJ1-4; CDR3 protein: CASSTQGANEKLFF
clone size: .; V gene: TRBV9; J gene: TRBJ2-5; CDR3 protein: CASSVGNGGGQETQYF
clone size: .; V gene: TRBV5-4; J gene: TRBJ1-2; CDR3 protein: CASSLSGGYVYGYTF
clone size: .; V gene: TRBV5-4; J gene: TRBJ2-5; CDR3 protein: CASTGSAGGETQYF
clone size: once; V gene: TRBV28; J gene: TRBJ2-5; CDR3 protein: CASLTQTGPGETQYF
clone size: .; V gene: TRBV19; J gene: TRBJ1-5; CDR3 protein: CASSIVVGTDQPQHF
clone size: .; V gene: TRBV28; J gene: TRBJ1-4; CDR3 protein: CASSLGTGVEKLFF
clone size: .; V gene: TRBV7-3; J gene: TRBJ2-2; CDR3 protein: CASSLAGGPTGELFF
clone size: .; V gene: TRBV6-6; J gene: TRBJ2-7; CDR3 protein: CASSSSRHPGEQYF
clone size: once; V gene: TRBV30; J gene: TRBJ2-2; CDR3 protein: CAWRAGTSGPGELFF
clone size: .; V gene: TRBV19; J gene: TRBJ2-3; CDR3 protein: CASSIRGTALRGSTDTQYF
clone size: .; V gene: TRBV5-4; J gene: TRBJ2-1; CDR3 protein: CASTKTGRSYNEQFF
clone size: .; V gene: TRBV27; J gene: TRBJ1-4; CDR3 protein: CASSRSGDEDEKLFF
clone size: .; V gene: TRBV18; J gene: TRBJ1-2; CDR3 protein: CASSPLTQGAVGYTF
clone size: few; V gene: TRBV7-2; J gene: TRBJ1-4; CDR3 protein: CASSLVVATNEKLFF
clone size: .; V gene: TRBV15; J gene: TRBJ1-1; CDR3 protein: CATSRDLGEAFF
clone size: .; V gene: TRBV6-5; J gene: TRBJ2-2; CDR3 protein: CASSYSTGSSTGELFF
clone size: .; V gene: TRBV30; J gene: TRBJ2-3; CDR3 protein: CAWAFSGTDTQYF
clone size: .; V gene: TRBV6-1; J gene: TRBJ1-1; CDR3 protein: CASSEWGGVTEAFF
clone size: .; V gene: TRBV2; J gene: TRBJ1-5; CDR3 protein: CASSLEGLNNQPQHF
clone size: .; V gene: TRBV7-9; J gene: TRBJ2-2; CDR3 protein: CASSPPEITGELFF
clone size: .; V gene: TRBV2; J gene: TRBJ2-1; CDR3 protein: CASSEVAGVYNEQFF
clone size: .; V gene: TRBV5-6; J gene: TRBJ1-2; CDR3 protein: CASSADRVNYGYTF
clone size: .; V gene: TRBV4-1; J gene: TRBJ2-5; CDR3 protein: CASSLAPRDMGETQYF
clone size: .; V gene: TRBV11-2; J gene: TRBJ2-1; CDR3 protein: CASSLRTKNNEQFF
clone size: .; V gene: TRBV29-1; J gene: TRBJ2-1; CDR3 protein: CSVGTTRFNEQFF
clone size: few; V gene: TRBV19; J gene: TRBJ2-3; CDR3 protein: CASRELAGAPRDTQYF
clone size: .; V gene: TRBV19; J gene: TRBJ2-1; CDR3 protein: CASSIGTGFPIEQFF
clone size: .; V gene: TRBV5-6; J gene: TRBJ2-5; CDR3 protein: CASSSLAGGPKTQYF
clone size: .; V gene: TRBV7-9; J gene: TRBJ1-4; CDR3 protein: CASSLVPPFGEKLFF
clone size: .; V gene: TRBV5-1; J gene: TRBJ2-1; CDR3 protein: CASSLEGQINNEQFF
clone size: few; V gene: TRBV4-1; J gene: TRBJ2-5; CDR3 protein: CASSHPIAGGPKETQYF
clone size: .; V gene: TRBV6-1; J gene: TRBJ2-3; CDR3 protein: CASSELAGGQDTQYF
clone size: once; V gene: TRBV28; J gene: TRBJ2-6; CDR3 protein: CASSLTFGSGSPGANVLTF
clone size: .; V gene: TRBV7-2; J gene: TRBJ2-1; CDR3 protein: CASSSSGRGTSEQFF